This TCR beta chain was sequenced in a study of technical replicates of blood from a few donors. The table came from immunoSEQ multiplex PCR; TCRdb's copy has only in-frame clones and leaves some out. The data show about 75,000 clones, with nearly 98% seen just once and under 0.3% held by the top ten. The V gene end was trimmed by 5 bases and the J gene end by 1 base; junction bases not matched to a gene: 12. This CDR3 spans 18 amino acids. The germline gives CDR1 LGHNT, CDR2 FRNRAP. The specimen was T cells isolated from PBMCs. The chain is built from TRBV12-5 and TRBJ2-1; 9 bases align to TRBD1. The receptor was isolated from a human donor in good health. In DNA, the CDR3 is TGTGCTAGTGGTGTAAGCTCAGCCGGGACAGGGTCCTACAATGAGCAGTTCTTC. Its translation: CASGVSSAGTGSYNEQFF.